Following are 32 T cell receptor beta chains from one sample sequenced in a study of early T cells in non-severe SARS-CoV-2 infection. TCRdb called the 5' RACE reads again in MiXCR, with one record for every CDR3 protein. The profile shows roughly 53,000 distinct CDR3 sequences, over 9.5% of them singletons. Input material: whole blood. These receptors were taken from an adult who was a healthcare worker with PCR-confirmed SARS-CoV-2 infection or an uninfected control (not recorded which).

This clonotype appeared many times. The chain has TRBV7-2 and TRBJ1-2; a possible D gene is TRBD1 (6 bases). V dropped 4 bases and J dropped 0 bases, with 18 bases sitting between them. The CDR3 runs to 17 residues. Germline assignment: CDR1 SGHTA and CDR2 FQGNSA. The CDR3 is CASSSPQGYRANYGYTF. Written as DNA, the CDR3 is TGTGCCAGCAGCTCGCCTCAGGGGTATCGGGCTAACTATGGCTACACCTTC.

The table lists this clonotype with a few counts. The chain uses TRBV12-3 or TRBV12-4 and TRBJ1-5, with D perhaps TRBD1 (5 bases). Deletions cut 4 bases from V and 0 bases from J, with 16 bases between. CDR3 length: 17 residues. CDR3: CASSSDRSHHSNQPQHF. CDR3 DNA sequence: TGTGCCAGCAGTTCCGACAGATCCCATCATAGCAATCAGCCCCAGCATTTT.

This clonotype was detected ten times or more. The chain employs TRBV7-8 and TRBJ1-1; D ambiguous. Trimming removed 0 bases from V and 1 base from J, with 15 bases in between. The germline V gene has CDR1 SGHVS and CDR2 FQNEAQ. This CDR3 contains 17 residues. The CDR3 is CASSLARWAGPNTEAFF. The CDR3 region has the DNA TGTGCCAGCAGCTTAGCACGTTGGGCAGGACCGAACACTGAAGCTTTCTTT.

This clonotype was detected many times. The rearrangement joins TRBV10-1 to TRBJ2-5; D is possibly TRBD2 (5 bases). The CDR3 covers 15 residues. CDR1 WNHNN and CDR2 SYGVQD come from the germline V gene (reference sequence). Trimming took 0 bases from V and 2 from J, leaving 10 bases between them. The CDR3 nucleotides are TGCGCCAGCAGTGAGTCAGTGGGGAGACAAGAGACCCAGTACTTC. This sequence encodes CASSESVGRQETQYF.

Many counts were recorded for this clonotype. The chain links TRBV4-3 to TRBJ2-3, with 12 bases aligning to TRBD2. This CDR3 region has 18 residues. J lost 2 bases, V lost 0 bases, and 6 bases had no gene match. The germline gives CDR1 LGHNA, CDR2 YSLEER. The CDR3 loop is CASSQESLAGGNTDTQYF. The CDR3 region has the DNA TGCGCCAGCAGCCAAGAGTCTCTAGCGGGAGGGAACACAGATACGCAGTATTTT.

With regard to this clonotype: It is likely a read error, because the conserved phenylalanine at the end of the CDR3 is missing. The chain recombines TRBV11-1 with TRBJ2-7, with a tentative D call TRBD2 (5 bases). CDR1 SGHAT and CDR2 FQDESV come from the germline V gene (reference sequence). The CDR3 contains 12 residues. The V end was cut by 5 bases, the J end by 4 bases, with 9 bases between. CDR3: CASSPRGYEQYS. CDR3 in DNA: TGTGCCAGCAGCCCACGGGGTTACGAGCAGTACTCC.

This clonotype was seen more than once but under ten times. V usage is TRBV5-1 and J usage is TRBJ2-5; D possibly corresponds to TRBD1 (6 bases). The germline gives CDR1 SGHRS, CDR2 YFSETQ. Trimming left V 0 bases short and J 5 bases short, with 11 bases between. The CDR3 loop spans 14 amino acids. The CDR3 DNA is TGCGCCAGCAGCTTGGGCAGGGGAGCTGAGACCCAGTACTTC. It translates to CASSLGRGAETQYF.

This clonotype was found a few times. The chain combines TRBV10-3 with TRBJ2-3, with D uncertain. V was trimmed by 3 bases and J by 6 bases, leaving 16 bases between them. The CDR3 extends over 15 amino acids. The germline V gene has CDR1 ENHRY and CDR2 SYGVKD. CDR3 sequence: CAISEHPIATDTQYF. CDR3 bases: TGTGCCATCAGTGAACACCCGATAGCAACCGATACGCAGTATTTT.

In this sample, this clonotype turned up a few times. Here the CDR3 DNA reads TGCAGCGTCGACCCCGGGACAGGATCCTACGAGCAGTACTTC. It specifies CSVDPGTGSYEQYF. The chain combines TRBV29-1 with TRBJ2-7, with 8 bases lining up with TRBD1. The length of the CDR3 is 14 residues. Trimming at V came to 6 bases and at J to 1 base, leaving 8 bases not matched to a gene. From germline, CDR1 is SQVTM and CDR2 ANQGSEA.

This clonotype was counted between two and nine times. The genes are TRBV2 and TRBJ2-5; tentatively, D is TRBD1 (6 bases). The V and J ends lost 7 bases and 0 bases respectively, with 15 bases between them. Germline V lookup: CDR1 SNHLY, CDR2 FYNNEI. CDR3 length equals 15 residues. CDR3 region: CASNLQGRDQETQYF. In nucleotides, the CDR3 is TGTGCCAGCAACCTACAGGGTAGGGACCAAGAGACCCAGTACTTC.

This clonotype has ten or more counts. V gene TRBV7-8 combines with J gene TRBJ2-7, with D unresolved. The CDR3 is 15 amino acids. V lost 1 base and J lost 0, with 10 bases in between. CDR1 is SGHVS, CDR2 FQNEAQ, per germline. CDR3 DNA sequence: TGTGCCAGCAGCTTAGGAGCCCATAGCTCCTACGAGCAGTACTTC. Its protein is CASSLGAHSSYEQYF.

This clonotype showed up many times. The rearrangement uses TRBV4-2 and TRBJ2-5; 11 nucleotides match TRBD2. Germline CDR1 reads LGHNA; CDR2 reads YNFKEQ. The junction had 7 bases not matched to a gene; V was cut back by 3 bases and J by 4 bases. CDR3 size: 16 residues. CDR3 amino acids: CASSQATSGVIETQYF. Here the CDR3 DNA reads TGTGCCAGCAGCCAGGCGACTAGCGGGGTAATAGAGACCCAGTACTTC.

This clonotype occurred a few times. The V call is TRBV7-9, the J call TRBJ2-2; weak D call: TRBD2 (6 bases). CDR3 length equals 14 residues. The V gene's germline CDR1 is SEHNR and CDR2 FQNEAQ (reference sequence). The germline V and J ends were trimmed by 5 bases and 6 bases, with 13 bases remaining between them. The CDR3: CASSRRLVPGELFF. In DNA form, the CDR3 reads TGTGCCAGCAGCCGGCGACTAGTCCCCGGGGAGCTGTTTTTT.

This clonotype was seen a handful of times. This sequence joins TRBV29-1 and TRBJ2-1, with D perhaps matching TRBD1 (6 bases). The length of the CDR3 is 12 residues. Germline loops: CDR1 SQVTM, CDR2 ANQGSEA. Deletions cut 5 bases from V and 3 bases from J, with 8 bases between. CDR3 protein: CSVTTGYNEQFF. The CDR3 nucleotides read TGCAGCGTTACGACAGGCTACAATGAGCAGTTCTTC.

Only a few counts were recorded for this clonotype. The chain couples TRBV5-1 to TRBJ2-5; D is undetermined. The CDR3 runs to 14 residues. Trimming shortened V by 0 bases and J by 2 bases, and 8 bases separated the two germline ends. The germline V gene has CDR1 SGHRS and CDR2 YFSETQ. CDR3 nucleotide sequence: TGCGCCAGCAGCTTGGCACAGATACAAGAGACCCAGTACTTC. Protein sequence: CASSLAQIQETQYF.

The table lists this clonotype with many counts. CDR3 coding DNA: TGTGCCAGCAGTAGACGGGTTTCCTACGAGCAGTACTTC. Amino acid sequence: CASSRRVSYEQYF. The chain recombines TRBV27 with TRBJ2-7; unclear D gene. In germline, CDR1 is MNHEY, CDR2 SMNVEV (reference sequence). The length of the CDR3 is 13 residues. The germline V and J ends were trimmed by 5 bases and 1 base, with 9 bases remaining between them.

There are a few counts of this clonotype. V usage is TRBV7-9 and J usage is TRBJ2-2, with 8 bases aligning to TRBD2. V was clipped by 4 bases and J by 5 bases; unmatched bases: 9. The CDR3 totals 16 residues. Germline loops: CDR1 SEHNR, CDR2 FQNEAQ (reference sequence). Written as DNA, the CDR3 is TGTGCCAGCAGCTCAACAGCGGGAGCGGGAACCGGGGAGCTGTTTTTT. Translated: CASSSTAGAGTGELFF.

V and J are TRBV6-5 and TRBJ1-2, with TRBD1 as a possible D gene (5 bases). V lost 4 bases and J lost 2, with 20 bases in between. The CDR3 is 17 amino acids. Germline CDR1 reads MNHEY; CDR2 reads SVGAGI. CDR3 nucleotide sequence: TGTGCCAGCAGTTCCCAAAGGGGACGCGGGGCGAACTATGGCTACACCTTC. Its protein is CASSSQRGRGANYGYTF.

The table lists this clonotype with many counts. The chain combines TRBV6-5 with TRBJ2-6, with D uncertain. The ends were cut back, 6 bases at V and 4 bases at J, with 13 bases in the middle. The CDR3 sequence is 15 residues long. In germline, CDR1 is MNHEY, CDR2 SVGAGI. CDR3 coding DNA: TGTGCCAGCAGCCTTAAGGACCGGGGGGCCAACGTCCTGACTTTC. Residues: CASSLKDRGANVLTF.

This clonotype was recorded at least ten times. The chain couples TRBV7-2 to TRBJ2-7; no definite D call. V dropped 5 bases and J dropped 3 bases, with 14 bases sitting between them. The CDR3 covers 14 residues. Germline V gene data show CDR1 as SGHTA and CDR2 as FQGNSA. Written as DNA, the CDR3 is TGTGCCAGCAGCCTAGAGGTGCAGAACTACGAGCAGTACTTC. Encoded protein: CASSLEVQNYEQYF.

The sample holds a few counts of this clonotype. This chain joins TRBV29-1 and TRBJ2-2; 10 nucleotides match TRBD2. CDR3 length: 14 residues. Germline V gene lookup returns CDR1 SQVTM and CDR2 ANQGSEA. Trimming at V came to 2 bases and at J to 6 bases, leaving 3 bases not matched to a gene. CDR3: CSVELLAGSGELFF. The CDR3 nucleotides read TGCAGCGTTGAACTACTAGCGGGGTCCGGGGAGCTGTTTTTT.

As concerns this clonotype: The junction and the germline gene differ at one end; a read error may be behind it. The V call is TRBV9, the J call TRBJ2-7; TRBD2 agrees at 11 bases. CDR3 length equals 13 residues. CDR1 SGDLS and CDR2 YYNGEE come from the germline V gene. CDR3 amino acids: CASSVGLAGYYHF. CDR3 sequence (DNA): TGTGCCAGCAGCGTAGGACTAGCGGGATACTACCACTTC.

The chain joins TRBV3-1 to TRBJ2-3, with D possibly being TRBD2 (5 bases). This CDR3 spans 16 amino acids. The germline CDR1 and CDR2 sequences are LGHDT and YNNKEL (reference sequence). The V end was cut by 5 bases, the J end by 1 base, with 16 bases between. CDR3 sequence: CASSLGRTGGTDTQYF. The CDR3 region has the DNA TGTGCCAGCAGCTTAGGACGGACTGGAGGCACAGATACGCAGTATTTT.

This rearrangement joins TRBV7-8 to TRBJ2-7; the match to TRBD1 covers 9 bases. Trimming at V came to 6 bases and at J to 6 bases, leaving 6 bases not matched to a gene. CDR3 size: 13 residues. CDR1 and CDR2 from the germline V gene are SGHVS and FQNEAQ. The DNA for the CDR3 is TGTGCCAGCAGGGGGGACAGGGACGGCGAGCAGTACTTC. It specifies CASRGDRDGEQYF. Full variable domain (missing parts from reference TRBV7-8 and TRBJ2-7): GAGVSQSPRYKVAKRGQDVALRCDPISGHVSLFWYQQALGQGPEFLTYFQNEAQLDKSGLPSDRFFAERPEGSVSTLKIQRTQQEDSAVYLCASRGDRDGEQYFGPGTRLTVT.

As for this clonotype: This may be a read error, as it is one base from a much larger clone. The CDR3 loop reads CASSRTVGAFTTGELFF. Written as DNA, the CDR3 is TGTGCCAGCAGCCGTACAGTCGGGGCGTTTACCACCGGGGAGCTGTTTTTT. The chain couples TRBV7-8 to TRBJ2-2, with D perhaps assigned TRBD1 or TRBD2 (5 bases each). Germline V gives CDR1 SGHVS, CDR2 FQNEAQ. This CDR3 spans 17 amino acids. The ends were cut back, 5 bases at V and 4 bases at J, with 20 bases in the middle.

In its sample, this clonotype was seen many times. This rearrangement joins TRBV20-1 to TRBJ2-3, with D perhaps given as TRBD1 or TRBD2 (6 bases each). The CDR3 loop spans 16 amino acids. Trimming cost V 2 bases and J 3 bases, with 18 bases left between them. Germline-derived CDR1 and CDR2 are DFQATT and SNEGSKA (reference sequence). In nucleotides, the CDR3 is TGCAGTGCTAGACCACCCCACGGGGGCGGGACAGATACGCAGTATTTT. As protein: CSARPPHGGGTDTQYF.

A few counts support this clonotype. J is TRBJ2-3 and V is TRBV18; possible D gene TRBD1, 7 bases. The V end lost 5 bases, the J end lost 15 bases, and 24 bases lay between the germline ends. The germline CDR1 and CDR2 sequences are KGHSH and LQKENI. The CDR3 extends over 14 amino acids. CDR3 nucleotides: TGTGCCAGCTCATCGCCCACCGCGGGACAGAGGGTATATTTT. Translating it yields CASSSPTAGQRVYF.

The CDR3 loop reads CSATDNYGYTF. CDR3 sequence (DNA): TGCAGTGCTACAGACAACTATGGCTACACCTTC. This chain links TRBV20-1 with TRBJ1-2; no reliable D call. The length of the CDR3 is 11 residues. The V gene's germline CDR1 is DFQATT and CDR2 SNEGSKA (reference sequence). V shed 4 bases and J shed 2 bases, with 5 bases lying between them.

This clonotype was detected a few times. This is likely a read error, given that the CDR3 carries no conserved phenylalanine or tryptophan at its end. The DNA is left out, because the CDR3 cannot be placed on it with certainty; the CDR3 is given as TCRdb lists it. V gene TRBV7-6 combines with J gene TRBJ2-5; whether TRBD1, the table's D call, matches the DNA was not checked. From its first to its last residue, the CDR3 has 9 amino acids. Per germline, CDR1 SGHVS and CDR2 FNYEAQ. CDR3 residues: CALDPGPVL.

This clonotype was recorded once. A much bigger clone sits one base away, suggesting this may be a read error. The gene calls are TRBV19 and TRBJ1-5, with D perhaps matching TRBD1 (6 bases). V was pared by 7 bases and J by 7 bases, with 17 bases between. Germline loops: CDR1 LNHDA, CDR2 SQIVND (reference sequence). The CDR3 has 14 residues. For the CDR3, the DNA is TGTGCCAGTACCGCGGGGGGCTCCGGCCAGCCCCAGCATTTT. This gives the protein CASTAGGSGQPQHF.

This chain links TRBV5-4 with TRBJ2-7; possibly TRBD1 or TRBD2 for D (5 bases each). CDR1 is SGHNT and CDR2 is YYREEE in the germline V gene (reference sequence). The CDR3 has 15 residues. With 4 bases removed from V and 5 bases from J, the gap between germline ends came to 19 bases. The CDR3 nucleotides are TGTGCCAGCAGCACGCCGGGACCACAGGTCCACGAGCAGTACTTC. Its translation is CASSTPGPQVHEQYF.

This clonotype was counted a few times. The chain joins TRBV14 to TRBJ2-2; D is perhaps TRBD1 (6 bases). From germline, CDR1 is SGHDN and CDR2 FVKESK. The CDR3 sequence is 13 residues long. Trimming cost V 0 bases and J 8 bases, with 7 bases left between them. The CDR3 is CASSQDRGGELFF. For the CDR3, the DNA is TGTGCCAGCAGCCAAGACAGGGGAGGGGAGCTGTTTTTT.